This T cell receptor (beta chain) derives from a study of blood T cell repertoires in COVID-19. Overall study context: PBMCs, B-cell-depleted T cells, or T cells were the source of the cDNA or gDNA that made up the material.

Assay used: immunoSEQ multiplex PCR; TCRdb lists only in-frame clones, some missing. The table records roughly 240,000 clones, around 90% of them present only once. Ages ranged from roughly 18 to 95 years, with residence in around 24 US areas. Participants' own reports of clinical history determined their cohort assignment. Exposed volunteers were people who met a COVID-19 case within 2 weeks before study entry. This CDR3 is 13 amino acids long. Trimming stripped 3 bases from V and 2 bases from J, with 10 bases between. Germline lookup yields CDR1 DFQATT and CDR2 SNEGSKA (reference sequence). Sample: PBMCs or T cells enriched from blood (not recorded which). The source is a man in his fifties or sixties who had been exposed to COVID-19. V usage is TRBV20-1 and J usage is TRBJ1-1, with no clear D. The CDR3 sequence is CSASPHLNTEAFF. The CDR3 DNA is TGCAGTGCTAGTCCTCATCTAAACACTGAAGCTTTCTTT.